This T cell receptor beta chain was documented in a study of T cell responses to AZD1222 COVID-19 vaccine. Regarding the study as a whole: Repertoires were sampled only after the peak T cell response. Epitopes outside B.1.351 and B.1.1.7 mutated regions reportedly drew nearly half of spike TCRs. Increases in Spike-specific TCR breadth and depth were seen after two AZD1222 doses. It should be noted that donors were predominantly white British and more often female, and clonal diversity was possibly underestimated.

Trimming took 0 bases from V and 5 from J, leaving 8 bases between them. CDR3 length equals 13 residues. Germline CDR1 is SGDLS and CDR2 is YYNGEE. The method was immunoSEQ multiplex PCR; TCRdb's version includes in-frame clones alone and lacks a portion of them. The sample records some 40,000 clones, around four fifths being singletons. Note on this clone: Antigen specificity is unknown.

The TCR comes from an adult who received the MenACWY meningococcal vaccine as a control. Sequenced here: peripheral blood, sampled 28 days after the second dose of the MenACWY control vaccine. The rearrangement uses TRBV9 and TRBJ2-5, with D unclear. The DNA of the CDR3 is TGTGCCAGCAGCGTAGTCCCGGAGGAGACCCAGTACTTC. Protein product: CASSVVPEETQYF.